One and the same sample provided the 20 T cell receptor beta chains below, sequenced in a study of T cell clonality in common variable immunodeficiency. Overall study results and limits: Fewer deletions and N-nucleotide insertions were reportedly seen in common variable immunodeficiency TCR beta sequences.

These receptors' antigens are unknown. Sequenced by immunoSEQ multiplex PCR; TCRdb stores in-frame clones only, minus some. This repertoire holds tens of thousands of clones, and none appear only once. Sequencing was performed on peripheral blood mononuclear cells. The receptor source for this set is a human donor with common variable immunodeficiency.

This clone was recorded at least ten times. The read finishes 3 residues shy of the CDR3 end, and the germline J gene is used to complete it. The rearrangement uses TRBV14 and TRBJ1-1, with a possible D match to TRBD1 (6 bases). Germline assignment: CDR1 SGHDN and CDR2 FVKESK. The CDR3 is 13 residues long. The CDR3 reads CASSQAQGGGAFF. The sequenced part of the CDR3 DNA is TGTGCCAGCAGCCAAGCACAGGGAGGAGGA.

The sample holds a few counts of this clone. The read terminates 3 residues ahead of where the CDR3 ends, so the germline J gene completes it. The rearrangement links TRBV6-1 to TRBJ1-1; 8 positions match TRBD1. Germline CDR1 and CDR2: MNHNS and SASEGT. This CDR3 has 18 amino acids. Losses at the gene ends were 2 bases for V and 0 bases for J; bases not matched to a gene: 11. CDR3 in amino acids: CASSEPPYRTGLNTEAFF. The covered CDR3 bases are TGTGCCAGCAGTGAACCCCCGTACCGGACAGGGCTGAACACTGAA.

Concerning this clone itself: The CDR3 extends 3 residues past the end of the read, so its final part is completed from the germline J gene. V usage is TRBV13 and J usage is TRBJ2-1; 12 bases line up with TRBD2. The CDR3 has 18 amino acids. V lost 5 bases, J lost 0 bases, and 8 bases stayed unmatched. Looked up from germline, CDR1 is PRHDT and CDR2 is FYEKMQ (reference sequence). The DNA read from the CDR3 is TGTGCCAGCAGCCCGGCGCTAGCGGGGGGGATCTCCTACAATGAG. Amino acids: CASSPALAGGISYNE. In full, the CDR3 reads CASSPALAGGISYNEQFF. Full variable domain (missing parts from reference TRBV13 and TRBJ2-1): AAGVIQSPRHLIKEKRETATLKCYPIPRHDTVYWYQQGPGQDPQFLISFYEKMQSDKGSIPDRFSAQQFSDYHSELNMSSLELGDSALYFCASSPALAGGISYNEQFFGPGTRLTVL.

This clone showed up just a few times. The CDR3 end is not reached by the read, which stops 3 residues before it; the germline J gene fills it in. This sequence joins TRBV19 and TRBJ1-4; tentative D call: TRBD1 (6 bases). The V gene's germline CDR1 is LNHDA and CDR2 SQIVND (reference sequence). V gave up 5 bases and J gave up 4 bases, with 14 bases separating them. The CDR3 totals 15 residues. CDR3 protein: CASSSGGAGNEKLFF. The sequenced CDR3 bases are TGTGCCAGTAGTTCGGGGGGCGCGGGTAATGAAAAA.

As concerns this clone: Read coverage stops 3 residues before the CDR3 terminus; the germline J gene supplies the remainder. This sequence joins TRBV30 and TRBJ1-6, with 9 bases that match TRBD1. Germline CDR1 reads GTSNPN; CDR2 reads SVGIG (reference sequence). The CDR3 loop spans 13 amino acids. V trimming: 5 bases; J trimming: 10 bases; junction bases outside the gene matches: 6. The CDR3 DNA, read in part, is TGTGCCTGGTCGACAGGGGGAAGGTCACCC. Amino acid sequence: CAWSTGGRSP. The whole CDR3 sequence is CAWSTGGRSPLHF.

As concerns this clone: Coverage ceases 3 residues before the CDR3 finishes, and the germline J gene fills in the end. Other nucleotide sequences from this sample produce the same CDR3. The J gene is TRBJ1-3, the V gene TRBV30, with TRBD1 as a possible D gene (5 bases). Germline CDR1 reads GTSNPN; CDR2 reads SVGIG (reference sequence). The CDR3 contains 15 residues. V lost 1 base, J lost 4 bases, and 14 bases lay in between. Partial CDR3 DNA: TGTGCCTGGAGTGGTACCCAGGGAGGCGGAAACACC. Translated: CAWSGTQGGGNT. The full CDR3 sequence reads CAWSGTQGGGNTIYF. The variable domain in full, with the rest retrieved from reference TRBV30 and TRBJ1-3, is SQTIHQWPATLVQPVGSPLSLECTVEGTSNPNLYWYRQAAGRGLQLLFYSVGIGQISSEVPQNLSASRPQDRQFILSSKKLLLSDSGFYLCAWSGTQGGGNTIYFGEGSWLTVV.

The sample holds a few counts of this clone. The read is 3 residues too short to cover the CDR3 end, so that end is filled in from the germline J gene. The rearrangement uses TRBV19 and TRBJ2-1, with 8 bases lining up with TRBD1. V was clipped by 3 bases and J by 8 bases; unmatched bases: 6. Germline loops: CDR1 LNHDA, CDR2 SQIVND (reference sequence). This CDR3 is 14 amino acids long. The CDR3: CASSIGTGSHEQFF. CDR3 bases read: TGTGCCAGTAGTATTGGGACAGGTAGCCATGAG.

In its sample, this clone was seen many times. The sequence runs out 3 residues before the end of the CDR3; the remainder is reconstructed from the germline J gene. The rearrangement joins TRBV2 to TRBJ1-5; 11 nucleotides match TRBD1. This CDR3 has 15 residues. Germline V lookup: CDR1 SNHLY, CDR2 FYNNEI. Germline trimming cut 3 bases from V and 7 bases from J; bases unmatched to any gene: 5. CDR3 amino acids: CASSDGQGAWQPQHF. Partial CDR3 DNA: TGTGCCAGCAGTGATGGACAGGGGGCATGGCAGCCC.

Of note for this clone: The read ends 3 residues early relative to the CDR3; the germline J gene fills the gap. The chain is built from TRBV18 and TRBJ1-6; tentatively, D is TRBD1 (6 bases). Trimming stripped 5 bases from V and 9 bases from J, with 14 bases between. The CDR3 covers 14 residues. The germline V gene encodes CDR1 KGHSH and CDR2 LQKENI. The CDR3 here is CASSSIGRGSPLHF. The sequenced part of the CDR3 DNA is TGTGCCAGCTCATCAATTGGCAGGGGTTCACCC.

This clone came up many times. The read falls 3 residues short of the CDR3 end, and the missing part is taken from the germline J gene. V and J are TRBV7-6 and TRBJ1-1, with 7 bases that match TRBD1. The CDR3 length is 17 residues. Looked up from germline, CDR1 is SGHVS and CDR2 is FNYEAQ. Germline trimming cut 5 bases from V and 1 base from J; bases unmatched to any gene: 13. The CDR3 bases that were read are TGTGCCAGCAGCCCGCCAGTTCTACAGGGGCCGAACACTGAA. This gives the protein CASSPPVLQGPNTE. Given in full, the CDR3 is CASSPPVLQGPNTEAFF.

This clone was recorded a few times. The CDR3 end is not reached by the read, which stops 3 residues before it; the germline J gene fills it in. The chain has TRBV18 and TRBJ1-6, with 8 positions matching TRBD1. The J segment lost 7 bases and the V segment lost 6 bases, leaving 26 bases of the junction unmatched. This CDR3 is 21 amino acids long. Looked up from germline, CDR1 is KGHSH and CDR2 is LQKENI. CDR3 in amino acids: CASSPTLVSTGALLGNSPLHF. The covered CDR3 bases are TGTGCCAGCTCGCCTACCCTTGTCTCGACAGGGGCCCTCCTCGGGAATTCACCC.

This clone came up many times. The read comes to an end 3 residues before the CDR3 does, leaving the germline J gene to fill in the end. The chain has TRBV7-3 and TRBJ2-1; 8 bases are a match to TRBD1. The CDR3 sequence is 16 residues long. The germline CDR1 and CDR2 sequences are SGHTA and FQGTGA. With V trimmed by 5 bases and J by 4 bases, 10 bases remained unmatched. CDR3 DNA, as far as it was read: TGTGCCAGCAGCGCCCCGGACAGGGATCCGTACAATGAG. Amino acids: CASSAPDRDPYNE. From start to end, the CDR3 is CASSAPDRDPYNEQFF. The full variable domain, rest sourced from reference TRBV7-3 and TRBJ2-1, is GAGVSQTPSNKVTEKGKYVELRCDPISGHTALYWYRQSLGQGPEFLIYFQGTGAADDSGLPNDRFFAVRPEGSVSTLKIQRTERGDSAVYLCASSAPDRDPYNEQFFGPGTRLTVL.

This clone was observed a handful of times. The junction does not match germline at one end; this may be a read error. The CDR3 end is not reached by the read, which stops 3 residues before it; the germline J gene fills it in. This rearrangement joins TRBV2 to TRBJ1-5, with 7 bases aligning to TRBD1. Looked up from germline, CDR1 is SNHLY and CDR2 is FYNNEI. The CDR3 totals 15 residues. The DNA read from the CDR3 is TGTGCCAGCAGTGGTCCAGGGGGGAGCAAGCAGCCC. Translated, it gives CASSGPGGSKQP. The complete CDR3 reads CASSGPGGSKQPQHF.

As for this clone: The read falls 3 residues short of the CDR3 end, and the missing part is taken from the germline J gene. The chain links TRBV18 to TRBJ2-7; TRBD2 aligns across 9 bases. V dropped 2 bases and J dropped 0; count of bases not matched to a gene: 17. CDR1 is KGHSH and CDR2 is LQKENI in the germline V gene. The CDR3 is 20 amino acids. The CDR3 region is CASSPGRRTLAGAISYEQYF. The sequenced CDR3 bases are TGTGCCAGCTCACCAGGGAGACGCACTTTAGCGGGGGCTATCTCCTACGAG. The variable domain in full, with the rest retrieved from reference TRBV18 and TRBJ2-7, is NAGVMQNPRHLVRRRGQEARLRCSPMKGHSHVYWYRQLPEEGLKFMVYLQKENIIDESGMPKERFSAEFPKEGPSILRIQQVVRGDSAAYFCASSPGRRTLAGAISYEQYFGPGTRLTVT.

In this sample, this clone turned up a few times. The read is 3 residues too short to cover the CDR3 end, so that end is filled in from the germline J gene. The chain joins TRBV19 to TRBJ1-1, with D uncertain. Trimming took 7 bases from V and 0 from J, leaving 9 bases between them. CDR3 length: 13 amino acids. Germline V gene lookup returns CDR1 LNHDA and CDR2 SQIVND (reference sequence). The covered CDR3 bases are TGTGCCAGTACCCTTTACATGAACACTGAA. It specifies CASTLYMNTE. The full CDR3 reads CASTLYMNTEAFF.

In this sample, this clone turned up many times. Read sequence stops 3 residues before the CDR3 end, and the germline J gene provides the missing end. This chain uses TRBV4-1 with TRBJ2-7; perhaps TRBD2 as D (6 bases). V dropped 4 bases and J dropped 2 bases, with 15 bases sitting between them. This CDR3 region has 15 residues. Germline CDR1 is MGHRA and CDR2 is YSYEKL. CDR3 DNA (partial): TGCGCCAGCAGCCCAAGTCAAGGGACTGCCTACGAG. Protein sequence: CASSPSQGTAYE. The full CDR3 protein reads CASSPSQGTAYEQYF.

Worth noting for this clone: Its ends do not fully match the called genes, so a read error is possible. The sequenced fragment ends 3 residues before the CDR3 boundary, so the rest is inferred from the germline J gene. The V call is TRBV7-7, the J call TRBJ2-3; D gene ambiguous. Germline CDR1 and CDR2: SSHAT and FNYEAQ (reference sequence). This CDR3 contains 14 residues. CDR3 DNA, as far as it was read: TGTGCTAGCAGCCCCCGTGGCGGTACAGATACG. This translates into CASSPRGGTDT. The entire CDR3 protein is CASSPRGGTDTQYF.

CDR3 bases read: TGTGCCAGCAGCCCACCGGGGGGGGGCATCCAAGAGACC. Protein: CASSPPGGGIQET. The CDR3 reads in full as CASSPPGGGIQETQYF. The genes are TRBV6-2 or TRBV6-3 and TRBJ2-5; 8 bases are a match to TRBD2. The read is 3 residues too short to cover the CDR3 end, so that end is filled in from the germline J gene. Germline loops: CDR1 MNHEY, CDR2 SVGEGT. This CDR3 has 16 residues. Unmatched junction bases numbered 10, after V lost 6 bases and J lost 1 base.

At least ten counts were recorded for this clone. The sequenced fragment ends 3 residues before the CDR3 boundary, so the rest is inferred from the germline J gene. The rearrangement uses TRBV20-1 and TRBJ2-3; 10 positions agree with TRBD2. The J segment lost 3 bases and the V segment lost 4 bases, leaving 4 bases of the junction unmatched. The CDR3 totals 14 residues. Germline V gene sequence: CDR1 DFQATT, CDR2 SNEGSKA (reference sequence). CDR3 sequence reads: CSAIAGGLTDTQYF. Partial CDR3 DNA: TGCAGTGCTATAGCGGGGGGCTTGACAGATACG.

Concerning this clone: Coverage ceases 3 residues before the CDR3 finishes, and the germline J gene fills in the end. This sequence joins TRBV7-3 and TRBJ2-5, with a tentative D call TRBD2 (6 bases). CDR3 length: 17 amino acids. V was clipped by 1 base and J by 4 bases, with 19 bases between them. CDR1 and CDR2 (germline): SGHTA, FQGTGA. The CDR3 reads CASSLNPPGGGGETQYF. The sequenced part of the CDR3 DNA is TGTGCCAGCAGCTTAAATCCACCCGGGGGTGGAGGAGAGACC.